Shown below are 12 T cell receptor beta chains from a single sample sequenced in a study of T cells in women clearing cervical HPV infection. The repertoire was sequenced with immunoSEQ multiplex PCR; TCRdb's copy has only in-frame clones and lacks some. In all, the sample yields approximately 37,000 clones. The sequenced sample consisted of blood buffy coat. Receptors originate from a woman between 18 and 75 years old with a cervical HPV16 infection that either progressed to CIN3+ or cleared (not recorded which).

CDR3 DNA, as far as it was read: TGTGCCAGCAGCTTGTACAGGGGGGGAAGCTCCTACGAG. It codes for CASSLYRGGSSYE. The CDR3 in full is CASSLYRGGSSYEQYF. The chain carries TRBV7-3 and TRBJ2-7; tentatively, D is TRBD1 (8 bases). The sequenced fragment ends 3 residues before the CDR3 boundary, so the rest is inferred from the germline J gene. The CDR3 length is 16 residues. CDR1 SGHTA and CDR2 FQGTGA come from the germline V gene. V lost 3 bases, J lost 0 bases, and 15 bases lay in between.

With regard to this clone: The read comes to an end 3 residues before the CDR3 does, leaving the germline J gene to fill in the end. V and J are TRBV7-6 and TRBJ1-2, with D possibly TRBD1 on 5 matching bases. Germline V gene lookup returns CDR1 SGHVS and CDR2 FNYEAQ. The CDR3 has 13 residues. V was clipped by 5 bases and J by 7 bases, with 14 bases between them. The CDR3: CASSTTGTAGYTF. The sequenced CDR3 bases are TGTGCCAGCAGCACGACCGGGACTGCTGGC.

Concerning this clone: The read ends 3 residues shy of where the CDR3 ends; the end is completed using the germline J gene. The chain joins TRBV11-2 to TRBJ1-6, with D uncertain. The CDR3 is made up of 13 amino acids. Between the trimmed V and J ends, which lost 6 bases and 9 bases, there was a span of 12 bases. From germline, CDR1 is SGHAT and CDR2 FQNNGV. CDR3 region: CASSGLLGSPLHF. CDR3 DNA, as far as it was read: TGTGCCAGCAGTGGGCTGTTAGGTTCACCC.

The chain's CDR3 is CASSLVALPPNEQFF. CDR3 DNA (partial): TGTGCCAGCAGCTTAGTGGCCCTCCCCCCCAATGAG. This rearrangement joins TRBV7-9 to TRBJ2-1; D ambiguous. Read data end 3 residues before the CDR3 end; the end is taken from the germline J gene. CDR3 length equals 15 residues. Trimming cost V 1 base and J 6 bases, with 13 bases left between them. The germline gives CDR1 SEHNR, CDR2 FQNEAQ (reference sequence). Full variable domain (remainder filled in from reference TRBV7-9 and TRBJ2-1): DTGVSQNPRHKITKRGQNVTFRCDPISEHNRLYWYRQTLGQGPEFLTYFQNEAQLEKSRLLSDRFSAERPKGSFSTLEIQRTEQGDSAMYLCASSLVALPPNEQFFGPGTRLTVL.

Notes on this clone: The read comes to an end 3 residues before the CDR3 does, leaving the germline J gene to fill in the end. This chain joins TRBV19 and TRBJ2-2; TRBD1 aligns across 8 bases. The length of the CDR3 is 13 residues. Germline CDR1 reads LNHDA; CDR2 reads SQIVND (reference sequence). The CDR3 sequence: CASRGDRNSPLFF. Partial CDR3 DNA: TGTGCCAGTAGGGGGGACAGGAATTCACCG. Variable domain in full (rest from reference TRBV19 and TRBJ2-2): DGGITQSPKYLFRKEGQNVTLSCEQNLNHDAMYWYRQDPGQGLRLIYYSQIVNDFQKGDIAEGYSVSREKKESFPLTVTSAQKNPTAFYLCASRGDRNSPLFFGEGSRLTVL.

To note about this clone: The read terminates 3 residues ahead of where the CDR3 ends, so the germline J gene completes it. The V call is TRBV20-1, the J call TRBJ1-1; 7 bases map to TRBD1. The V segment lost 6 bases and the J segment 4 bases; nucleotides outside the gene matches: 11. Germline V gene lookup returns CDR1 DFQATT and CDR2 SNEGSKA (reference sequence). CDR3 length: 14 amino acids. The CDR3 is CSADPTGSTTEAFF. The part of the CDR3 DNA that was read is TGCAGTGCAGACCCGACAGGGTCGACCACTGAA.

A note on this clone: The read halts 3 residues ahead of the CDR3 end, with the missing end drawn from the germline J gene. The chain couples TRBV7-2 to TRBJ2-7; D not resolved. This CDR3 is 11 amino acids long. The germline V gene encodes CDR1 SGHTA and CDR2 FQGNSA. Trimming pared 3 bases from V and 6 bases from J, leaving 6 bases between. CDR3 DNA, as far as it was read: TGTGCCAGCAGCTTTTCCCTCGAG. Amino acid sequence: CASSFSLE. The complete CDR3 reads CASSFSLEQYF.

As for this clone: From the germline J gene comes the end of the CDR3, since the read stops 3 residues before it. The chain joins TRBV12-3 or TRBV12-4 to TRBJ2-3; D is perhaps TRBD1 (6 bases). This CDR3 has 14 residues. CDR3 sequence reads: CASSLALTGRAQYF. The CDR3 DNA, read in part, is TGTGCCAGCAGTTTAGCTCTGACAGGCCGGGCG.

Of note for this clone: The read terminates 3 residues ahead of where the CDR3 ends, so the germline J gene completes it. The chain carries TRBV2 and TRBJ1-1, with D perhaps TRBD1 (6 bases). Germline lookup yields CDR1 SNHLY and CDR2 FYNNEI. This CDR3 region has 14 residues. V lost 6 bases, J lost 3 bases, and 14 bases lay in between. CDR3 sequence reads: CASRLQGLDTEAFF. CDR3 DNA, as far as it was read: TGTGCCAGCAGACTACAGGGCCTCGACACTGAA.

As concerns this clone: Sequencing ends 3 residues short of the CDR3 end; the germline J gene provides the rest. The V gene is TRBV19, the J gene TRBJ1-1, with 7 bases identical to TRBD1. This CDR3 spans 15 amino acids. Germline V gene data show CDR1 as LNHDA and CDR2 as SQIVND (reference sequence). Trimming removed 5 bases from V and 5 bases from J; junction bases left unmatched: 11. The part of the CDR3 DNA that was read is TGTGCCAGTAGTGTACCGACAGGGAGAGGAACTGAA. Protein: CASSVPTGRGTE. In full, the CDR3 reads CASSVPTGRGTEAFF.

About this clone itself: The read halts 3 residues ahead of the CDR3 end, with the missing end drawn from the germline J gene. The chain has TRBV2 and TRBJ2-1; 11 nucleotides align to TRBD2. CDR1 is SNHLY, CDR2 FYNNEI, per germline. Trimming removed 5 bases from V and 8 bases from J; junction bases left unmatched: 5. The CDR3 is made up of 14 amino acids. CDR3: CASSYSGRAYEQFF. CDR3 bases read: TGTGCCAGCAGTTATAGCGGGAGGGCTTATGAG.

CDR3 DNA (partial): TGTGCCAGCTCACCAACGGCCCCAGGGGGCAATCAGCCG. The encoded protein is CASSPTAPGGNQP. The complete CDR3 sequence is CASSPTAPGGNQPQYF. The chain couples TRBV18 to TRBJ2-3, with 8 bases matching TRBD1. The observed sequence ends 3 residues before the CDR3 terminus, with the missing tail filled in from the germline J gene. The CDR3 is 16 amino acids. Germline loops: CDR1 KGHSH, CDR2 LQKENI.